This T cell receptor beta chain emerged from a study of T cell repertoires in ileal Crohn's disease. Time point meaning: proximal margin of the surgical specimen (macroscopically non-inflamed). CDR3 size: 15 residues. Trimming cost V 1 base and J 4 bases; bases outside gene matches: 6. Germline-derived CDR1 and CDR2 are SGHTA and FQGTGA. The method was immunoSEQ multiplex PCR; TCRdb's version includes in-frame clones alone and lacks a portion of them. Of approximately 3,000 clones listed, 69% are singletons. This receptor was identified in an adult with Crohn's disease. The chain joins TRBV7-3 to TRBJ2-5; 7 bases line up with TRBD1. Sequencing was performed on ileal tissue. CDR3 sequence: CASSLRQGGVETQYF. CDR3 DNA sequence: TGTGCCAGCAGCTTAAGACAGGGTGGGGTAGAGACCCAGTACTTC.